One sample yielded the 26 T cell receptor beta chains listed below, sequenced in a study of a mutant IDH1 vaccine in newly diagnosed glioma. This sample's time point: week 35, safety follow-up. The study gave 300 ug of mutant IDH1 20-mer peptide per vaccine dose, with topical imiquimod. The method was immunoSEQ multiplex PCR; TCRdb's version includes in-frame clones alone and lacks a portion of them. The sample holds about 48,000 clones, about three quarters seen once. These receptors' antigens are unknown. The source material was PBMCs, sampled from a glioma patient whose treatment included an IDH1 peptide vaccine. The receptors shown here come from a man aged 35 to 55 with glioma.

This clone was observed once. The V gene is TRBV6-6, the J gene TRBJ2-7, with D uncertain. V dropped 0 bases and J dropped 5 bases, with 14 bases sitting between them. The CDR3 covers 15 residues. Germline-derived CDR1 and CDR2 are MNHNY and SVGAGI (reference sequence). CDR3 sequence reads: CASSYSPWVNDEQYV. The CDR3 DNA reads TGTGCCAGCAGTTACTCCCCCTGGGTCAACGACGAGCAGTACGTC.

The gene calls are TRBV5-6 and TRBJ2-3; 9 bases map to TRBD2. The V gene's germline CDR1 is SGHDT and CDR2 YYEEEE. V lost 6 bases and J lost 3; bases outside the gene matches: 14. This CDR3 contains 17 residues. CDR3 DNA sequence: TGTGCCAGCACCCAGGGCGGGAGGGCCTGGGGGACAGATACGCAGTATTTT. Translation gives CASTQGGRAWGTDTQYF.

V is TRBV6-5 and J is TRBJ2-7, with 7 bases aligning to TRBD2. CDR1 and CDR2 from the germline V gene are MNHEY and SVGAGI. The J segment lost 3 bases and the V segment lost 2 bases, leaving 4 bases of the junction unmatched. The CDR3 runs to 14 residues. This CDR3 is CASSYRERDYEQYV. Here the CDR3 DNA reads TGTGCCAGCAGTTACCGTGAGCGGGACTACGAGCAGTACGTC.

V is TRBV2 and J is TRBJ1-3; D is unclear. CDR3 size: 15 residues. V was shortened by 6 bases and J by 0 bases, with 12 bases between the two germline ends. In germline, CDR1 is SNHLY, CDR2 FYNNEI. CDR3 amino acids: CASSALQSSGNTIYF. The CDR3 DNA follows: TGTGCCAGCAGCGCACTCCAGAGCTCTGGAAACACCATATATTTT.

CDR3 region: CASGTGQGKSYEQYF. CDR3 bases: TGTGCCAGTGGGACGGGACAGGGGAAATCCTACGAGCAGTACTTC. This chain connects TRBV2 to TRBJ2-7; 10 bases fit TRBD1. Germline loops: CDR1 SNHLY, CDR2 FYNNEI. V trimming: 9 bases; J trimming: 1 base; junction bases outside the gene matches: 9. The CDR3 length is 15 residues.

V usage is TRBV11-3 and J usage is TRBJ2-5, with 7 positions matching TRBD1. The V segment lost 5 bases and the J segment 9 bases; nucleotides outside the gene matches: 12. The CDR3 sequence is 14 residues long. Germline loops: CDR1 SGHNT, CDR2 YENEEA. The CDR3 nucleotides are TGTGCCAGCAGCCAGATCCGGGGACAGAGTGCCCAGTACTTC. Encoded protein: CASSQIRGQSAQYF.

This clone was observed a handful of times. The J gene is TRBJ2-7, the V gene TRBV7-2; 8 bases agree with TRBD2. This CDR3 is 13 amino acids long. V lost 4 bases to trimming and J lost 4 bases; unmatched junction nucleotides: 3. Germline CDR1 reads SGHTA; CDR2 reads FQGNSA. The CDR3 DNA follows: TGTGCCAGCAGCTACGGACTAGCTTACGAGCAGTACTTC. Protein: CASSYGLAYEQYF. The full variable domain, rest sourced from reference TRBV7-2 and TRBJ2-7, is GAGVSQSPSNKVTEKGKDVELRCDPISGHTALYWYRQSLGQGLEFLIYFQGNSAPDKSGLPSDRFSAERTGGSVSTLTIQRTQQEDSAVYLCASSYGLAYEQYFGPGTRLTVT.

The chain uses TRBV6-5 and TRBJ2-1, with 10 bases lining up with TRBD2. CDR1 and CDR2 (germline): MNHEY, SVGAGI. With 6 bases clipped from V and 5 bases from J, the junction kept 4 bases outside the gene matches. This CDR3 spans 14 amino acids. CDR3 coding DNA: TGTGCCAGCAGAGCCGGACTAGCGGACAATGAGCAGTTCTTC. Translated, it gives CASRAGLADNEQFF.

The chain uses TRBV5-4 and TRBJ1-1, with D perhaps TRBD1 (5 bases). The CDR3 sequence is 15 residues long. Germline CDR1 reads SGHNT; CDR2 reads YYREEE (reference sequence). Trimming cost V 2 bases and J 3 bases, with 14 bases left between them. The CDR3 loop is CASSLRTGRHTEAFF. DNA for the CDR3: TGTGCCAGCAGCTTAAGGACGGGACGTCACACTGAAGCTTTCTTT. Using reference TRBV5-4 and TRBJ1-1 for the parts outside the CDR3, the full variable domain is ETGVTQSPTHLIKTRGQQVTLRCSSQSGHNTVSWYQQALGQGPQFIFQYYREEENGRGNFPPRFSGLQFPNYSSELNVNALELDDSALYLCASSLRTGRHTEAFFGQGTRLTVV.

This chain uses TRBV18 with TRBJ1-5; D gene unclear. Germline V lookup: CDR1 KGHSH, CDR2 LQKENI. Trimming cost V 1 base and J 3 bases, with 13 bases left between them. The CDR3 spans 16 residues. This chain's CDR3 is CASSPQGGRNNQPQHF. CDR3 DNA: TGTGCCAGCTCACCACAGGGAGGTCGGAACAATCAGCCCCAGCATTTT.

This sequence joins TRBV11-3 and TRBJ2-1; D not resolved. CDR1 is SGHNT and CDR2 is YENEEA in the germline V gene. Trimming took 4 bases from V and 8 from J, leaving 9 bases between them. This CDR3 has 12 amino acids. The CDR3 region has the DNA TGTGCCAGCAGCTCCAATCGATATGAGCAGTTCTTC. This translates into CASSSNRYEQFF.

V is TRBV6-5 and J is TRBJ2-1, with 7 nucleotides matching TRBD1. Trimming cost V 6 bases and J 7 bases; bases outside gene matches: 6. This CDR3 has 13 amino acids. Germline values: CDR1 MNHEY, CDR2 SVGAGI. The CDR3 DNA is TGTGCCAGCAGCCAGACAGGGTGGAATGAGCAGTTCTTC. It is translated as CASSQTGWNEQFF.

The chain joins TRBV9 to TRBJ1-3, with D possibly being TRBD1 (6 bases). CDR3 length: 15 residues. The V end was cut by 4 bases, the J end by 0 bases, with 11 bases between. Germline-derived CDR1 and CDR2 are SGDLS and YYNGEE. The CDR3 here is CASSPFRGSGNTIYF. The CDR3 bases are TGTGCCAGCAGCCCATTCAGGGGCTCTGGAAACACCATATATTTT.

The gene calls are TRBV9 and TRBJ2-1, with TRBD1 identical over 7 bases. The CDR3 length is 15 residues. V dropped 2 bases and J dropped 3; count of bases not matched to a gene: 5. Germline CDR1 and CDR2: SGDLS and YYNGEE. CDR3 coding DNA: TGTGCCAGCAGCGTTACGGGACAGATCTACAATGAGCAGTTCTTC. The encoded protein is CASSVTGQIYNEQFF.

The V and J genes are TRBV7-2 and TRBJ2-2, with TRBD2 identical over 7 bases. The CDR3 is made up of 15 amino acids. From germline, CDR1 is SGHTA and CDR2 FQGNSA. V shed 5 bases and J 3 bases; nucleotides not matched to a gene: 6. The CDR3 DNA follows: TGTGCCAGCAGCCTGCGACGGGGGGACACCGGGGAGCTGTTTTTT. This translates into CASSLRRGDTGELFF.

The genes are TRBV6-6 and TRBJ2-7; perhaps TRBD1 as D (5 bases). The CDR3 contains 12 residues. V was cut by 7 bases and J by 6 bases, with 13 bases left in between. Per the germline V gene, CDR1 is MNHNY and CDR2 is SVGAGI (reference sequence). The CDR3 sequence is CASNPGLGEQYV. In DNA form, the CDR3 reads TGTGCCAGCAACCCAGGGCTGGGCGAGCAGTACGTC.

This chain connects TRBV10-3 to TRBJ2-3, with 8 bases identical to TRBD2. CDR3 length: 17 residues. Germline CDR1 and CDR2: ENHRY and SYGVKD. V dropped 0 bases and J dropped 4; count of bases not matched to a gene: 9. The CDR3 region is CAISESMSAGVPDTQYF. The DNA for the CDR3 is TGTGCCATCAGTGAGTCGATGTCAGCGGGGGTCCCAGATACGCAGTATTTT.

V and J are TRBV6-4 and TRBJ1-2; unclear D gene. The V end was cut by 6 bases, the J end by 2 bases, with 16 bases between. This CDR3 comprises 15 residues. Germline values: CDR1 MRHNA, CDR2 SNTAGT. CDR3 loop: CASSPEGDLNYGYTF. The CDR3 region has the DNA TGTGCCAGCAGCCCCGAGGGAGATCTCAACTATGGCTACACCTTC.

This chain links TRBV29-1 with TRBJ2-1, with a possible D match to TRBD1 (5 bases). Germline V CDR1 and CDR2: SQVTM, ANQGSEA. The CDR3 extends over 13 amino acids. The ends were cut back, 7 bases at V and 0 bases at J, with 10 bases in the middle. The CDR3 DNA reads as TGCAGCGGCCAGGGAAGCTCCTACAATGAGCAGTTCTTC. It translates to CSGQGSSYNEQFF.

The V gene is TRBV7-8, the J gene TRBJ1-2, with TRBD1 identical over 8 bases. The ends lost 2 bases at V and 4 bases at J; junction bases unmatched: 12. Germline assignment: CDR1 SGHVS and CDR2 FQNEAQ. The CDR3 is made up of 17 amino acids. CDR3 in amino acids: CASSLRAGDRLIYGYTF. CDR3 nucleotides: TGTGCCAGCAGCTTAAGGGCGGGGGACAGGTTAATCTATGGCTACACCTTC.

The chain is built from TRBV2 and TRBJ2-7; TRBD2 is a possible D gene (6 bases). CDR3 length: 12 amino acids. Germline V gene sequence: CDR1 SNHLY, CDR2 FYNNEI. V shed 6 bases and J shed 6 bases, with 12 bases lying between them. The CDR3 protein is CASRQTRTEQYV. CDR3 nucleotides: TGTGCCAGCAGGCAGACTAGAACCGAGCAGTACGTC.

This clone was observed a handful of times. This rearrangement joins TRBV29-1 to TRBJ1-1; D gene unclear. V was cut by 7 bases and J by 4 bases, with 7 bases left in between. The germline CDR1 and CDR2 sequences are SQVTM and ANQGSEA. The CDR3 has 10 amino acids. This chain's CDR3 is CSAEPTEAFF. DNA of the CDR3: TGCAGCGCCGAACCCACTGAAGCTTTCTTT.

The chain carries TRBV5-6 and TRBJ2-1; the match to TRBD2 covers 8 bases. CDR1 and CDR2 (germline): SGHDT, YYEEEE. This CDR3 is built from 17 residues. J was trimmed by 9 bases and V by 4 bases; bases with no gene match: 18. Written as DNA, the CDR3 is TGTGCCAGCAGCCAGGAAAAGTGGGGACTAGATCAAGGTGAGCAGTTCTTC. This codes for CASSQEKWGLDQGEQFF.

V gene TRBV29-1 combines with J gene TRBJ2-5; D not resolved. The germline V gene encodes CDR1 SQVTM and CDR2 ANQGSEA. V dropped 6 bases and J dropped 5 bases, with 22 bases sitting between them. The CDR3 covers 15 residues. DNA of the CDR3: TGCAGCGTCCATTGGCAAACACCTCCCAGGGAGACCCAGTACTTC. This translates into CSVHWQTPPRETQYF. The entire variable domain, with the rest obtained from reference TRBV29-1 and TRBJ2-5, is as follows: SAVISQKPSRDICQRGTSLTIQCQVDSQVTMMFWYRQQPGQSLTLIATANQGSEATYESGFVIDKFPISRPNLTFSTLTVSNMSPEDSSIYLCSVHWQTPPRETQYFGPGTRLLVL.

This clone was seen a few times. J is TRBJ2-1 and V is TRBV7-6; tentatively, D is TRBD1 (5 bases). In germline, CDR1 is SGHVS, CDR2 FNYEAQ. Trimming pared 5 bases from V and 4 bases from J, leaving 9 bases between. This CDR3 has 13 amino acids. Here the CDR3 reads CASSLYRYNEQFF. The DNA of the CDR3 is TGTGCCAGCAGCCTATACAGGTACAATGAGCAGTTCTTC.

The J gene is TRBJ2-5, the V gene TRBV5-1; a possible D gene is TRBD2 (5 bases). The CDR3 has 12 residues. Germline-derived CDR1 and CDR2 are SGHRS and YFSETQ. Between the trimmed V and J ends, which lost 0 bases and 5 bases, there was a span of 5 bases. CDR3 coding DNA: TGCGCCAGCAGCTTGGGGGAGGAGACCCAGTACTTC. This translates into CASSLGEETQYF.